The rows below give T cell receptor beta chains drawn from one sample of a study of cytomegalovirus exposure and HLA in healthy donors. The data were produced by immunoSEQ multiplex PCR, yet TCRdb's version contains in-frame clones alone and is incomplete. Found here are approximately 160,000 clones, 75% to 90% of them singletons; the top ten hold 1.5% to 2%. The material sequenced was PBMCs. These receptor sequences come from a woman under 30 in good health and CMV-seronegative. CDR3s include the opening cysteine and the closing phenylalanine or tryptophan. Fields, in order: CDR3 protein, J gene, CDR3 length, V gene.

cdr3_aa: CAWSVGLAGAETQYF; j_call: TRBJ2-5; cdr3_length: 15; v_call: TRBV30
cdr3_aa: CASSTGDSNQPQHF; j_call: TRBJ1-5; cdr3_length: 14; v_call: TRBV18
cdr3_aa: CASSLQGYGYTF; j_call: TRBJ1-2; cdr3_length: 12; v_call: TRBV19
cdr3_aa: CASSLGGSPDTQYF; j_call: TRBJ2-3; cdr3_length: 14; v_call: TRBV5-4
cdr3_aa: CASSVDRASGELFF; j_call: TRBJ2-2; cdr3_length: 14; v_call: TRBV9
cdr3_aa: CASSIPGTGIYEQYF; j_call: TRBJ2-7; cdr3_length: 15; v_call: TRBV11-2
cdr3_aa: CASSLEVGVSYGYTF; j_call: TRBJ1-2; cdr3_length: 15; v_call: TRBV7-2
cdr3_aa: CASSLGARTGLYEQYF; j_call: TRBJ2-7; cdr3_length: 16; v_call: TRBV28
cdr3_aa: CASSLSGQGWHEQYF; j_call: TRBJ2-7; cdr3_length: 15; v_call: TRBV27
cdr3_aa: CASSLAMRASETQYF; j_call: TRBJ2-5; cdr3_length: 15; v_call: TRBV7-9
cdr3_aa: CASSRLGTSGSYEQYF; j_call: TRBJ2-7; cdr3_length: 16; v_call: TRBV19
cdr3_aa: CASSRDNRGRSTGELFF; j_call: NA; cdr3_length: 17; v_call: TRBV7-3
cdr3_aa: CASSQTSEHPFF; j_call: TRBJ2-1; cdr3_length: 12; v_call: TRBV28
cdr3_aa: CASSREAHTGELFF; j_call: TRBJ2-2; cdr3_length: 14; v_call: TRBV2
cdr3_aa: CASSTEVNQETQYF; j_call: TRBJ2-5; cdr3_length: 14; v_call: TRBV5-5
cdr3_aa: CASSLRDINGYTF; j_call: TRBJ1-2; cdr3_length: 13; v_call: TRBV5-4
cdr3_aa: CASSIRQGVSNQPQHF; j_call: TRBJ1-5; cdr3_length: 16; v_call: TRBV19
cdr3_aa: CASSQQGSSTDTQYF; j_call: TRBJ2-3; cdr3_length: 15; v_call: TRBV2
cdr3_aa: CASSRQGTANEKLFF; j_call: TRBJ1-4; cdr3_length: 15; v_call: TRBV2
cdr3_aa: CASSFEGMNTEAFF; j_call: TRBJ1-1; cdr3_length: 14; v_call: TRBV5-1
cdr3_aa: CASSPPGDTGELFF; j_call: TRBJ2-2; cdr3_length: 14; v_call: TRBV4-2
cdr3_aa: CAWSEETYYNEQFF; j_call: TRBJ2-1; cdr3_length: 14; v_call: TRBV30
cdr3_aa: CASRRKQAVFYNEQFF; j_call: TRBJ2-1; cdr3_length: 16; v_call: TRBV5-8
cdr3_aa: CASSPAGGKDNEQFF; j_call: TRBJ2-1; cdr3_length: 15; v_call: TRBV7-3
cdr3_aa: CASSFWGEANNEQFF; j_call: TRBJ2-1; cdr3_length: 15; v_call: TRBV5-6
cdr3_aa: CASSLADPGGNTIYF; j_call: TRBJ1-3; cdr3_length: 15; v_call: TRBV5-8
cdr3_aa: CASSLGQGGEAFF; j_call: TRBJ1-1; cdr3_length: 13; v_call: TRBV27
cdr3_aa: CASSQDPNQPQHF; j_call: TRBJ1-5; cdr3_length: 13; v_call: TRBV4-1
cdr3_aa: CASSLSPGQGGRGELFF; j_call: TRBJ2-2; cdr3_length: 17; v_call: TRBV7-3
cdr3_aa: CASSGGLPYNEQFF; j_call: TRBJ2-1; cdr3_length: 14; v_call: TRBV9
cdr3_aa: CASSTGQVDLQETQYF; j_call: TRBJ2-5; cdr3_length: 16; v_call: TRBV5-1
cdr3_aa: CASSWEGYQPQHF; j_call: TRBJ1-5; cdr3_length: 13; v_call: TRBV18
cdr3_aa: CASGFVGYEQFF; j_call: TRBJ2-1; cdr3_length: 12; v_call: TRBV12-5
cdr3_aa: CASSLEQAPMGNTIYF; j_call: TRBJ1-3; cdr3_length: 16; v_call: TRBV7-2
cdr3_aa: CASSEFPGQASYEQYF; j_call: TRBJ2-7; cdr3_length: 16; v_call: TRBV6-1
cdr3_aa: CASSALGLAIGDTQYF; j_call: TRBJ2-3; cdr3_length: 16; v_call: TRBV6-1
cdr3_aa: CASSLARDYNEQFF; j_call: TRBJ2-1; cdr3_length: 14; v_call: TRBV7-2
cdr3_aa: CASSQVGPGFGYGYTF; j_call: TRBJ1-2; cdr3_length: 16; v_call: TRBV4-1
cdr3_aa: CASSASGSSPRHEQYF; j_call: TRBJ2-7; cdr3_length: 16; v_call: TRBV5-5
cdr3_aa: CASSLDTGLAEKLFF; j_call: TRBJ1-4; cdr3_length: 15; v_call: TRBV5-4
cdr3_aa: CASRGTGGPLSGNTIYF; j_call: TRBJ1-3; cdr3_length: 17; v_call: TRBV2
cdr3_aa: CASSPGTGRPRDEQYF; j_call: TRBJ2-7; cdr3_length: 16; v_call: TRBV7-9
cdr3_aa: CASSPPTGGQPQHF; j_call: TRBJ1-5; cdr3_length: 14; v_call: TRBV18
cdr3_aa: CASSTAGQPYQETQYF; j_call: TRBJ2-5; cdr3_length: 16; v_call: TRBV5-1
cdr3_aa: CASSYSTGNTEAFF; j_call: TRBJ1-1; cdr3_length: 14; v_call: TRBV6-5
cdr3_aa: CASSDRTGGQETQYF; j_call: TRBJ2-5; cdr3_length: 15; v_call: TRBV25-1
cdr3_aa: CASATGVSNQPQHF; j_call: TRBJ1-5; cdr3_length: 14; v_call: TRBV19
cdr3_aa: CASSEYSTNEKLFF; j_call: TRBJ1-4; cdr3_length: 14; v_call: TRBV2
cdr3_aa: CASSWAGTAYNEQFF; j_call: TRBJ2-1; cdr3_length: 15; v_call: TRBV5-6
cdr3_aa: CASSQGQGPLEAFF; j_call: TRBJ1-1; cdr3_length: 14; v_call: TRBV4-1
cdr3_aa: CASSLNQGPTGELFF; j_call: TRBJ2-2; cdr3_length: 15; v_call: TRBV7-9
cdr3_aa: CASRPRDSRDQPQHF; j_call: TRBJ1-5; cdr3_length: 15; v_call: TRBV25-1
cdr3_aa: CASSETQGAVYNEQFF; j_call: TRBJ2-1; cdr3_length: 16; v_call: TRBV6-1
cdr3_aa: CASSLGVRGETQYF; j_call: TRBJ2-5; cdr3_length: 14; v_call: TRBV11-1
cdr3_aa: CASSRPGVGDTQYF; j_call: TRBJ2-3; cdr3_length: 14; v_call: TRBV28
cdr3_aa: CASSTDRLNWYF; j_call: TRBJ2-7; cdr3_length: 12; v_call: TRBV2
cdr3_aa: CASSVKELVYEQYF; j_call: TRBJ2-7; cdr3_length: 14; v_call: TRBV2
cdr3_aa: CATSRIQGDTQYF; j_call: TRBJ2-3; cdr3_length: 13; v_call: TRBV15
cdr3_aa: CASSPPGQPGYGYTF; j_call: TRBJ1-2; cdr3_length: 15; v_call: TRBV18